The sequence of this T cell receptor beta chain was determined in a study of cytomegalovirus exposure and HLA in healthy donors. On the study more broadly: Around 78 million unique TCR sequences came from HLA-typed donors in an early release.

Primers for the PCR totalled 60 Vbeta and 13 Jbeta. Method: immunoSEQ multiplex PCR; TCRdb's copy keeps in-frame clones and lacks some. The sample shows some 160,000 clones, approximately 80% of them seen only once. Findings and limits, study-wide: Owing to their indistinguishability, certain V segments, notably TRBV6-2 and TRBV6-3, were excluded. It was confirmed in vitro that three of the CMV-associated chains were specific for CMV antigens. An analysis that was carried out later associated 16,000 or so TCR beta sequences with HLA alleles at 0.05 false discovery rate.

Germline V gene data show CDR1 as SEHNR and CDR2 as FQNEAQ (reference sequence). CDR3 length equals 14 residues. Unmatched junction bases numbered 4, after V lost 5 bases and J lost 5 bases. This clone has a single count. What it binds is unknown. Specimen: PBMCs. This receptor was identified in a woman in her thirties or forties in good health and CMV-seropositive. The V and J genes are TRBV7-9 and TRBJ1-4, with 8 bases identical to TRBD1. The CDR3 loop reads CASSQGQGNEKLFF. CDR3 in DNA: TGTGCCAGCAGCCAAGGACAGGGAAATGAAAAACTGTTTTTT.